Listed below are T cell receptor beta chains from one sample, sequenced in a study of control samples from healthy donors and cancer patients. TCRdb's copy holds only in-frame clones and misses some; the assay was immunoSEQ multiplex PCR. The sample has about 20,000 clones, approximately 88% seen once. The specimen sequenced was PBMCs. All receptors come from a man between 60 and 75 years old with head and neck cancer. Both conserved end residues are part of each CDR3. Fields, in order: D gene, clone size, J gene, V gene, CDR3 DNA, CDR3 protein. A D gene is named only where the DNA matches it firmly. Some rows have no size entry. The others give once, few or many, or a class for an expanded clone.

d_gene: -; abundance: -; j_gene: TRBJ2-3; v_gene: TRBV18; CDR3nt: TGTGCCAGCTCACCACAGGGTAAGGAAGATACGCAGTATTTT; CDR3aa: CASSPQGKEDTQYF
d_gene: TRBD1; abundance: once; j_gene: TRBJ1-2; v_gene: TRBV6-5; CDR3nt: TGTGCCAGCAGTTACTCGGGACAGGGGTTTGGGTACACCTTC; CDR3aa: CASSYSGQGFGYTF
d_gene: TRBD2; abundance: -; j_gene: TRBJ2-3; v_gene: TRBV7-3; CDR3nt: TGTGCCAGCAGCTCCGGGGAGCGGGGGGGATTAGATACGCAGTATTTT; CDR3aa: CASSSGERGGLDTQYF
d_gene: -; abundance: -; j_gene: TRBJ2-7; v_gene: TRBV3-1/TRBV3-2; CDR3nt: TGTGCCAGCAGCCAAAGGGGTTCCTACGAGCAGTACTTC; CDR3aa: CASSQRGSYEQYF
d_gene: TRBD1; abundance: -; j_gene: TRBJ2-5; v_gene: TRBV11-2; CDR3nt: TGTGCCAGCAGCTTAAGGGGCGGACAGGGGGGAGAGACCCAGTACTTC; CDR3aa: CASSLRGGQGGETQYF
d_gene: -; abundance: -; j_gene: TRBJ2-1; v_gene: TRBV3-1/TRBV3-2; CDR3nt: TGTGCCAGCAGCCAAGGCACACTCTACAATGAGCAGTTCTTC; CDR3aa: CASSQGTLYNEQFF
d_gene: -; abundance: -; j_gene: TRBJ1-1; v_gene: TRBV7-2; CDR3nt: TGTGCCAGCAGCTTAGCTCTACGAACTAGGGCCCTACCGACTGAAGCTTTCTTT; CDR3aa: CASSLALRTRALPTEAFF
d_gene: -; abundance: -; j_gene: TRBJ1-6; v_gene: TRBV5-6; CDR3nt: TGTGCCAGCAGCTTTTTGACAGATAATTCACCCCTCCACTTT; CDR3aa: CASSFLTDNSPLHF
d_gene: TRBD1; abundance: -; j_gene: TRBJ2-2; v_gene: TRBV9; CDR3nt: TGTGCCAGCAGCACCCAGGGGGACGGCCGGAAAACCGGGGAGCTGTTTTTT; CDR3aa: CASSTQGDGRKTGELFF
d_gene: -; abundance: -; j_gene: TRBJ2-5; v_gene: TRBV11-2; CDR3nt: TGTGCCAGCAGCCCGCAATGGAGGGGGCAAGAGACCCAGTACTTC; CDR3aa: CASSPQWRGQETQYF
d_gene: -; abundance: -; j_gene: TRBJ1-1; v_gene: TRBV6-5; CDR3nt: TGTGCCAGCAGTTCCGGGTGGGTGAACACTGAAGCTTTCTTT; CDR3aa: CASSSGWVNTEAFF
d_gene: TRBD1; abundance: -; j_gene: TRBJ1-2; v_gene: TRBV29-1; CDR3nt: TGCAGCGTTGAAGGGGGAGGGACAGGGGCTCCTACCCACTACTATGGCTACACCTTC; CDR3aa: CSVEGGGTGAPTHYYGYTF
d_gene: -; abundance: -; j_gene: TRBJ1-3; v_gene: TRBV6-5; CDR3nt: TGTGCCAACAGGGACACTGGAAACACCATATATTTT; CDR3aa: CANRDTGNTIYF
d_gene: -; abundance: -; j_gene: TRBJ1-2; v_gene: TRBV6-6; CDR3nt: TGTGCCAGCAGTCCCCCCGGTATGGAGGGCTACACCTTC; CDR3aa: CASSPPGMEGYTF
d_gene: TRBD1; abundance: -; j_gene: TRBJ2-7; v_gene: TRBV19; CDR3nt: TGTGCCAGTAGTGTCGGGACAGGGCTCTACGAGCAGTACTTC; CDR3aa: CASSVGTGLYEQYF
d_gene: -; abundance: -; j_gene: TRBJ1-4; v_gene: TRBV21-1; CDR3nt: TGTGCCAGCAGCAATCCGGGTGCTAATGAAAAACTGTTTTTT; CDR3aa: CASSNPGANEKLFF
d_gene: -; abundance: -; j_gene: TRBJ1-2; v_gene: TRBV6-6; CDR3nt: TGTGCCAGCAGTCAACTACTCTATGGCTACACCTTC; CDR3aa: CASSQLLYGYTF
d_gene: TRBD1; abundance: once; j_gene: TRBJ1-2; v_gene: TRBV2; CDR3nt: TGTGCCAGCAGCGTACAGGGGAGGGGCTACACCTTC; CDR3aa: CASSVQGRGYTF
d_gene: -; abundance: -; j_gene: TRBJ1-1; v_gene: TRBV10-3; CDR3nt: TGTGCCATCAGGGGCCAGGTGATGAACACTGAAGCTTTCTTT; CDR3aa: CAIRGQVMNTEAFF
d_gene: -; abundance: few; j_gene: TRBJ2-1; v_gene: TRBV25-1; CDR3nt: TGTGCCAGCAGTCTGGTGAATGAGCAGTTCTTC; CDR3aa: CASSLVNEQFF
d_gene: TRBD1; abundance: -; j_gene: TRBJ1-4; v_gene: TRBV19; CDR3nt: TGTGCCAGTAGTTCACAGGGGTTGCGTGAAAAACTGTTTTTT; CDR3aa: CASSSQGLREKLFF
d_gene: TRBD1; abundance: -; j_gene: TRBJ2-3; v_gene: TRBV11-2; CDR3nt: TGTGCCAGCAGTCTACAGGGGCTTACAGATACGCAGTATTTT; CDR3aa: CASSLQGLTDTQYF
d_gene: -; abundance: -; j_gene: TRBJ2-7; v_gene: TRBV4-1; CDR3nt: TGCGCCAGCAGCCAATCCGGGACGGGAAACTACGAGCAGTACTTC; CDR3aa: CASSQSGTGNYEQYF
d_gene: TRBD2; abundance: -; j_gene: TRBJ2-7; v_gene: TRBV18; CDR3nt: TGTGCCAGCTCACCACCGCGGGGGGGCTACGAGCAGTACTTC; CDR3aa: CASSPPRGGYEQYF
d_gene: TRBD1; abundance: -; j_gene: TRBJ2-7; v_gene: TRBV5-6; CDR3nt: TGTGCCAGCAGCTGGGGGACAGGGGAGCACGAGCAGTACTTC; CDR3aa: CASSWGTGEHEQYF
d_gene: -; abundance: -; j_gene: TRBJ2-2; v_gene: TRBV10-1; CDR3nt: TGCGCCAGCAGAAGGGAGACCAACACCGGGGAGCTGTTTTTT; CDR3aa: CASRRETNTGELFF
d_gene: -; abundance: -; j_gene: TRBJ1-3; v_gene: TRBV5-1; CDR3nt: TGCGCCAGCAGCTTCGGCAGGGAGGGGAACACCATATATTTT; CDR3aa: CASSFGREGNTIYF
d_gene: TRBD2; abundance: few; j_gene: TRBJ2-3; v_gene: TRBV5-4; CDR3nt: TGTGCCAGCAGCTTGATTAGCGGGGGCACAGATACGCAGTATTTT; CDR3aa: CASSLISGGTDTQYF
d_gene: -; abundance: once; j_gene: TRBJ1-5; v_gene: TRBV19; CDR3nt: TGTGCCAGTAGTTTTAGGCAGGGTGGCAGCAATCAGCCCCAGCATTTT; CDR3aa: CASSFRQGGSNQPQHF
d_gene: -; abundance: -; j_gene: TRBJ1-6; v_gene: TRBV2; CDR3nt: TGTGCCAGCAGTGAGGGCAGGGCAGGCGCCTATAATTCACCCCTCCACTTT; CDR3aa: CASSEGRAGAYNSPLHF
d_gene: -; abundance: -; j_gene: TRBJ2-2; v_gene: TRBV29-1; CDR3nt: TGCAGCGTTTATAACCCCGGGGACACCGGGGAGCTGTTTTTT; CDR3aa: CSVYNPGDTGELFF
d_gene: TRBD2; abundance: -; j_gene: TRBJ2-1; v_gene: TRBV6-1; CDR3nt: TGTGCCAGCAGTGAAGGTCGGGGGGGGGCCTACAATGAGCAGTTCTTC; CDR3aa: CASSEGRGGAYNEQFF
d_gene: -; abundance: -; j_gene: TRBJ1-1; v_gene: TRBV5-6; CDR3nt: TGTGCCAGCAGCCCCGGGGGGGGAGGTACTGAAGCTTTCTTT; CDR3aa: CASSPGGGGTEAFF
d_gene: -; abundance: -; j_gene: TRBJ1-5; v_gene: TRBV5-6; CDR3nt: TGTGCCAGCAGCCCAGGAAATCAGCCCCAGCATTTT; CDR3aa: CASSPGNQPQHF
d_gene: -; abundance: -; j_gene: TRBJ1-6; v_gene: TRBV11-2; CDR3nt: TGTGCCAGCAGCGTTGGGCCATTTAATTCACCCCTCCACTTT; CDR3aa: CASSVGPFNSPLHF
d_gene: TRBD2; abundance: once; j_gene: TRBJ2-3; v_gene: TRBV14; CDR3nt: TGTGCCAGCAGCCAAGATCTCGGAGCGGGGTGGGCAGATACGCAGTATTTT; CDR3aa: CASSQDLGAGWADTQYF
d_gene: TRBD2; abundance: -; j_gene: TRBJ2-1; v_gene: TRBV29-1; CDR3nt: TGCAGCGCTCCTAGCGGGGGAGCCTACAATGAGCAGTTCTTC; CDR3aa: CSAPSGGAYNEQFF
d_gene: -; abundance: -; j_gene: TRBJ1-6; v_gene: TRBV18; CDR3nt: TGTGCCAGCTCACCAGGTATCAGGGCGTTGAATTCACCCCTCCACTTT; CDR3aa: CASSPGIRALNSPLHF
d_gene: TRBD1; abundance: -; j_gene: TRBJ1-2; v_gene: TRBV7-2; CDR3nt: TGTGCCAGCAGCTACCGGGACAGACCTAACTATGGCTACACCTTC; CDR3aa: CASSYRDRPNYGYTF
d_gene: TRBD2; abundance: once; j_gene: TRBJ2-3; v_gene: TRBV11-2; CDR3nt: TGTGCCAGCAGCTCGGGCCCAGCGGGGGGAACAGATACGCAGTATTTT; CDR3aa: CASSSGPAGGTDTQYF
d_gene: -; abundance: -; j_gene: TRBJ2-6; v_gene: TRBV7-8; CDR3nt: TGTGCCAGCAGCTTAGTGGAGGGACGCCACTCTGGGGCCAACGTCCTGACTTTC; CDR3aa: CASSLVEGRHSGANVLTF
d_gene: -; abundance: -; j_gene: TRBJ1-2; v_gene: TRBV9; CDR3nt: TGTGCCAGCAGCGTAGAGGCCCTCCCAGACTTCTATGGCTACACCTTC; CDR3aa: CASSVEALPDFYGYTF
d_gene: TRBD1; abundance: -; j_gene: TRBJ1-1; v_gene: TRBV7-9; CDR3nt: TGTGCCAGCATCATAGAGGGGGCAAGGAACACTGAAGCTTTCTTT; CDR3aa: CASIIEGARNTEAFF
d_gene: TRBD2; abundance: -; j_gene: TRBJ2-5; v_gene: TRBV5-1; CDR3nt: TGCGCCAGCAGCCAGATCTACTTGGGACTAGCGGGGGGGACCCAGTACTTC; CDR3aa: CASSQIYLGLAGGTQYF
d_gene: -; abundance: -; j_gene: TRBJ2-7; v_gene: TRBV7-3; CDR3nt: TGTGCCAGCAGCCCCGGACCGGGTATCTACGAGCAGTACTTC; CDR3aa: CASSPGPGIYEQYF
d_gene: TRBD1; abundance: -; j_gene: TRBJ1-1; v_gene: TRBV10-2; CDR3nt: TGCGCCAGCATAGGACAGGGGCTGAACACTGAAGCTTTCTTT; CDR3aa: CASIGQGLNTEAFF
d_gene: -; abundance: -; j_gene: TRBJ2-1; v_gene: TRBV4-1; CDR3nt: TGCGTCAGCAGCCAAGGGCGTACCGGGGGTTACAATGAGCAGTTCTTC; CDR3aa: CVSSQGRTGGYNEQFF
d_gene: -; abundance: -; j_gene: TRBJ1-1; v_gene: TRBV2; CDR3nt: TGTGCCAGCAGGTACAGGACGAACACTGAAGCTTTCTTT; CDR3aa: CASRYRTNTEAFF
d_gene: -; abundance: -; j_gene: TRBJ1-6; v_gene: TRBV18; CDR3nt: TGTGCCAGCTCACTGGGGCCGGATAATTCACCCCTCCACTTT; CDR3aa: CASSLGPDNSPLHF